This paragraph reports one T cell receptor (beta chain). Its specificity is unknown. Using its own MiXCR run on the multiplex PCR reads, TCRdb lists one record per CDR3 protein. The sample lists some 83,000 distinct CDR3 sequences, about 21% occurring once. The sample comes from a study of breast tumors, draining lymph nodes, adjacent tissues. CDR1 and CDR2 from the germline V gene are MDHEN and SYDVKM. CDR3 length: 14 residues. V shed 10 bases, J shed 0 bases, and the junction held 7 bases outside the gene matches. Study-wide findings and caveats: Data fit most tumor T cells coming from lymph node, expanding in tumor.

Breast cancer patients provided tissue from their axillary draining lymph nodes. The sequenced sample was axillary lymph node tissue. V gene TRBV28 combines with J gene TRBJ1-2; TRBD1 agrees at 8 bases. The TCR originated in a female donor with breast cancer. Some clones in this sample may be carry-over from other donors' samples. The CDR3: CATRAGGSNYGYTF. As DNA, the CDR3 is TGTGCCACCAGGGCAGGGGGCTCTAACTATGGCTACACCTTC.